Listed here are 5 T cell receptor beta chains from one sample, sequenced in a study of Ad26.COV2.S vaccination and SARS-CoV-2 variants. Generated by immunoSEQ multiplex PCR, the TCRdb table keeps only in-frame clones and is missing some. The sample carries 350,000 to 500,000 clones, roughly 91% recorded once. The treatment was: some 20 received Ad26.COV2.S at low or high dose, single or two shots; several received placebo; per-sample allocation not given. Sampling was done on day 63 after the first vaccine or placebo injection. The sequencing here drew on peripheral blood, taken in a trial of Ad26.COV2.S vaccine versus placebo. All receptors derive from a person aged 18-65 years who received the Ad26.COV2.S COVID-19 vaccine or a placebo.

V usage is TRBV19 and J usage is TRBJ2-7, with D possibly being TRBD2 (6 bases). Germline CDR1 is LNHDA and CDR2 is SQIVND (reference sequence). The CDR3 covers 15 residues. Trimming pared 3 bases from V and 4 bases from J, leaving 16 bases between. Written as DNA, the CDR3 is TGTGCCAGTAGTATGGTTTCGGGGAGCGGGTACGAGCAGTACTTC. This gives the protein CASSMVSGSGYEQYF. Supplemented by reference TRBV19 and TRBJ2-7, the full variable domain reads DGGITQSPKYLFRKEGQNVTLSCEQNLNHDAMYWYRQDPGQGLRLIYYSQIVNDFQKGDIAEGYSVSREKKESFPLTVTSAQKNPTAFYLCASSMVSGSGYEQYFGPGTRLTVT.

The J gene is TRBJ2-1, the V gene TRBV24-1, with TRBD2 matching over 9 bases. The CDR3 is made up of 16 amino acids. J was trimmed by 4 bases and V by 2 bases; bases with no gene match: 5. Germline CDR1 is KGHDR and CDR2 is SFDVKD. The CDR3 DNA reads TGTGCCACCAGTGATTCCGGGACTAGCCGTTACAATGAGCAGTTCTTC. This sequence encodes CATSDSGTSRYNEQFF.

This chain links TRBV2 with TRBJ2-4; the match to TRBD2 covers 13 bases. J gave up 0 bases and V 6 bases, and 5 bases lay outside the gene matches. Per the germline V gene, CDR1 is SNHLY and CDR2 is FYNNEI. The CDR3 has 17 residues. CDR3 amino acids: CASSGLAGVLAKNIQYF. CDR3 sequence (DNA): TGTGCCAGCAGCGGACTAGCGGGAGTCCTAGCCAAAAACATTCAGTACTTC. Filled out from reference TRBV2 and TRBJ2-4, the complete variable domain reads EPEVTQTPSHQVTQMGQEVILRCVPISNHLYFYWYRQILGQKVEFLVSFYNNEISEKSEIFDDQFSVERPDGSNFTLKIRSTKLEDSAMYFCASSGLAGVLAKNIQYFGAGTRLSVL.

The V and J genes are TRBV7-2 and TRBJ1-6, with 8 positions matching TRBD1. Germline V gene data show CDR1 as SGHTA and CDR2 as FQGNSA. The CDR3 sequence is 15 residues long. V lost 1 base to trimming and J lost 10 bases; unmatched junction nucleotides: 6. DNA of the CDR3: TGTGCCAGCAGCTTAGTAGGACAGGGTAGCTCACCCCTCCACTTT. Its protein is CASSLVGQGSSPLHF.

As DNA, the CDR3 is TGTGCCAGCAGTTACGGTGCCCGGGGATCGGAGCAGTTCTTC. It yields the protein CASSYGARGSEQFF. J is TRBJ2-1 and V is TRBV6-5, with D tentatively TRBD2 (5 bases). The CDR3 runs 14 residues. V shed 2 bases and J shed 10 bases, with 15 bases lying between them. Germline loops: CDR1 MNHEY, CDR2 SVGAGI.